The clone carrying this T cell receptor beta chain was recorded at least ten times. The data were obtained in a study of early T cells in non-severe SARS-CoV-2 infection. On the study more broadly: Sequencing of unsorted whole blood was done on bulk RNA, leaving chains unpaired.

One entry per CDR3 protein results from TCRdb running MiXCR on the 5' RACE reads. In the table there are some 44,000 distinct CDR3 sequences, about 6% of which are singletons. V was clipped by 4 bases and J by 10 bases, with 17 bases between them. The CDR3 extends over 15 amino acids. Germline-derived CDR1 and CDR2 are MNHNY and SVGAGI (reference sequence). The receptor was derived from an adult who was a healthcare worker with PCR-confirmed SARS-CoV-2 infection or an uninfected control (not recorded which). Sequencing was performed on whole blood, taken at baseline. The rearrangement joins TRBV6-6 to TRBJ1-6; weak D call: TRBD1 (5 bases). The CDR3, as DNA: TGTGCCAGCAGTTCACCGGCAGGGATGGGATCACCCCTCCACTTT. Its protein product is CASSSPAGMGSPLHF.